This TCR beta chain was captured by sequencing in a study of blood T cell repertoires in COVID-19. At the level of the study: Italy, Spain and the United States were the sources of the convalescent and acute COVID-19 samples.

Original processing methods: Amplification from reference gene primers served as the basis for estimated nucleated cell counts. Measured with immunoSEQ multiplex PCR; TCRdb has only the in-frame clones, and not every one. V, J and clone size are taken as reported in that table, and D and trimming were inferred from the DNA itself. The sample records some 300,000 clones, approximately 86% being singletons. V was shortened by 6 bases and J by 3 bases, with 18 bases between the two germline ends. Per the germline V gene, CDR1 is MNHEY and CDR2 is SVGAGI. This CDR3 contains 15 residues. It was during active infection that Seattle patients were enrolled and then longitudinally followed. This clone has a single count.

Sequencing used peripheral blood. The source is a woman aged 70-85 years with COVID-19, enrolled during active disease. The rearrangement uses TRBV6-5 and TRBJ2-7; D possibly corresponds to TRBD2 (5 bases). CDR3 nucleotides: TGTGCCAGCAGACCTAGCTCACAGAAGATCTACGAGCAGTACTTC. This sequence encodes CASRPSSQKIYEQYF.